The table lists the clone carrying this T cell receptor (delta chain) with many counts. The antigen remains undetermined. Trimming cost V 3 bases and J 0 bases; bases outside gene matches: 9. Germline V lookup: CDR1 GEAIGNYY, CDR2 EKD. This CDR3 is 18 amino acids long. TCRdb fed the multiplex PCR reads to CATT. The table has about 51,000 delta-chain clones, roughly 2% seen once. Gammadelta T cells were flow-sorted from PBMC into Vgamma9/Vdelta2+ and Vdelta2-negative populations for bulk analysis. This sample is part of a study of γδ T cells in repeated Plasmodium falciparum infection. The study, taken as a whole, reports: Vgamma9/Vdelta2+ T cells showed a stable polyclonal repertoire with shared TCRgamma sequences.

This clonotype was obtained from a pool of human donors (malaria-infected and uninfected, not separated). This chain links TRDV2 with TRDJ1; TRDD3 matches at 13 bases. TCRdb leaves out the J gene; it was filled in here by matching the DNA to germline. The sequenced sample was gamma-delta T cells from blood. CDR3 protein: CACDGLLGDTENTDKLIF. The CDR3, as DNA: TGTGCCTGTGACGGCTTACTGGGGGATACGGAGAACACCGATAAACTCATCTTT.